This paragraph reports one T cell receptor beta chain. This clone was counted only a few times. The antigen it binds to is not known. Per-base qualities were not stored, and no clone one base away is much larger. These data originate in a study of a mutant IDH1 vaccine in newly diagnosed glioma (dated by TCRdb to the early 2020s). Turning to the overall study: Vaccination was initiated 4-6 weeks after radiotherapy alone, or concurrently with temozolomide cycles in the chemotherapy-containing groups. For exploratory analyses, longitudinal TCRB deep sequencing was carried out in 25 treated patients wherever samples were available. Visit V12 was the week-35 safety follow-up and visit V13 was the week-47 end of study. Prior to enrollment, patients had been given standard therapy consisting of radiotherapy alone, temozolomide alone, or radiochemotherapy with temozolomide, with the combination given to most patients. Peripheral blood was drawn at six visits: V03 (baseline), V05, V07, V10, V12 and V13. The roughly 30 treated patients were approximately 62% male and 37.5% female, with a mean age of around 40 years.

Overall study results and their limits: Changes in the top peripheral T cell clonotypes picked up by TCRB sequencing did not appear to be linked to pseudoprogression. According to the authors, sample limitations meant that analyses of patient blood samples could not be reproduced. Selection of PBMC samples for TCRB deep sequencing was based on availability. Immune responses induced by the vaccine were seen in 90% to 95% of patients across multiple MHC alleles.

Explained via the paper, the time point label denotes: week 35, safety follow-up. A 20-mer mutant IDH1 peptide at 300 micrograms in Montanide made up each vaccine dose, which was injected subcutaneously together with topical imiquimod. Patients received eight vaccinations in weeks 1, 3, 5, 7, 11, 15, 19 and 23, corresponding to visits V03 through V10. All donors had newly diagnosed IDH1-mutant astrocytomas of WHO grade 3 or 4 that showed loss of nuclear ATRX. The samples were drawn from NOA16, a multicentre, single-arm, open-label phase I trial in Germany that tested a mutant IDH1 peptide vaccine in humans for the first time. The DNeasy Blood and Tissue Kit was used to extract genomic DNA from EDTA blood for TCRB sequencing. From cysteine to phenylalanine, the CDR3 is 14 amino acids long. CDR3 DNA only is kept here, 42 bases in frame from base 1. V loses 0 bases, J loses 6 bases, and the germline ends lie 12 bases apart. Per the germline V gene (reference sequence), GTSNPN is the CDR1 and SVGIG is the CDR2.

Library preparation used the immunoSEQ multiplex PCR assay. The hsTCRB Kit was used according to the manufacturer's protocol to amplify rearranged TCR beta chain sequences. An Illumina MiSeq was used to sequence the TCRB libraries. In the original analysis: Demultiplexing, trimming and gene mapping were performed with the kit vendor's proprietary platform. TCRdb's version of the immuneACCESS table is confined to in-frame rearrangements and falls short of the full clone set. An unresolved V gene accounts for under half of the shortfall where checked; the remainder is of unknown origin. Clone size and V and J calls were adopted from that table, with D and trimming inferred from the DNA. The sample table records about 65,000 clones; roughly 81% of these occur just once. The ten largest clonotypes hold about 4.9% of the sample.

This sequence was found in a man in his forties with glioma. The V gene is TRBV30 and the J gene is TRBJ1-5, with TRBD1 tentatively as D gene (5 bases match). Here the sequenced sample was PBMCs, taken from a glioma patient whose treatment included an IDH1 peptide vaccine. For the CDR3, the sequence is CAWSVLGGGQPQHF. The DNA sequence is as follows: TGTGCCTGGAGTGTACTGGGGGGGGGTCAGCCCCAGCATTTT.